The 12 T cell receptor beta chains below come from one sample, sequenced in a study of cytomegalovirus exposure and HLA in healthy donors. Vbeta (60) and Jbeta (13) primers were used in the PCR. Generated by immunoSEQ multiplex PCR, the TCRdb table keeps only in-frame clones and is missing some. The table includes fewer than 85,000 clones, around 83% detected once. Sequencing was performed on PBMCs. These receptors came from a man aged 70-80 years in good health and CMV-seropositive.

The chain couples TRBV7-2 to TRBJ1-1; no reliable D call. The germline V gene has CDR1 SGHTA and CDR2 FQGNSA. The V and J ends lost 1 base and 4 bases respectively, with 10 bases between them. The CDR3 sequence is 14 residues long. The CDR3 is CASSLVVESTEAFF. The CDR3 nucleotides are TGTGCCAGCAGCTTAGTGGTGGAGAGCACTGAAGCTTTCTTT.

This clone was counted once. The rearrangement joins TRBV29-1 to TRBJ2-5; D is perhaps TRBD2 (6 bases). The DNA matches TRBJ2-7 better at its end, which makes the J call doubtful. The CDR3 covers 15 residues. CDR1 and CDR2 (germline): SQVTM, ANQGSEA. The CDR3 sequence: CSVEVPSGGLDEQYF. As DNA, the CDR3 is TGCAGCGTTGAGGTCCCCTCCGGGGGTCTCGACGAGCAGTACTTC.

The CDR3 protein is CASSEYIQGNSPLHF. The CDR3 DNA follows: TGTGCCAGCAGTGAATATATCCAGGGGAATTCACCCCTCCACTTT. V is TRBV25-1 and J is TRBJ1-6; TRBD1 might be the D (6 bases). V lost 0 bases and J 7 bases, leaving 10 bases between the germline ends. Germline assignment: CDR1 MGHDK and CDR2 SYGVNS. The CDR3 has 15 residues.

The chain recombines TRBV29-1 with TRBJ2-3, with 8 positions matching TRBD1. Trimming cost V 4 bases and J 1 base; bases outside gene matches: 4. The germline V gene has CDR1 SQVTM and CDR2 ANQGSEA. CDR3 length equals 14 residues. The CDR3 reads CSVATGGRTDTQYF. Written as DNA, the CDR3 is TGCAGCGTTGCAACAGGGGGTCGCACAGATACGCAGTATTTT.

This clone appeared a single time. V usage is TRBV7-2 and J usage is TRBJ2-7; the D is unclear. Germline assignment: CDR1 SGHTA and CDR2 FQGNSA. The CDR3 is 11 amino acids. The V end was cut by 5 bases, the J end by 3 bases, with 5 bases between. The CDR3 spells CASSPHYEQYF. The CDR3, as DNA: TGTGCCAGCAGCCCCCACTACGAGCAGTACTTC.

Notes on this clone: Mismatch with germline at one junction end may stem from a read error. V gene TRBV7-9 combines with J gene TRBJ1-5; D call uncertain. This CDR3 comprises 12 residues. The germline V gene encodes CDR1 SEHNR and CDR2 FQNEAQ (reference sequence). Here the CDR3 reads CASSLDEGKPHF. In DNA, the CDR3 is TGTGCCAGCAGTTTAGACGAGGGTAAGCCGCATTTT.

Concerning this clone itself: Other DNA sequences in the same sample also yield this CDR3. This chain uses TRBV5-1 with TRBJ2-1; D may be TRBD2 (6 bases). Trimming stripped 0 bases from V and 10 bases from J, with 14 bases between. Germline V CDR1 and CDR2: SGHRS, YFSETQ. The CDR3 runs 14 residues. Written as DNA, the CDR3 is TGCGCCAGCAGCTTGGATGGACTGGCGGGAGAGCAGTTCTTC. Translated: CASSLDGLAGEQFF.

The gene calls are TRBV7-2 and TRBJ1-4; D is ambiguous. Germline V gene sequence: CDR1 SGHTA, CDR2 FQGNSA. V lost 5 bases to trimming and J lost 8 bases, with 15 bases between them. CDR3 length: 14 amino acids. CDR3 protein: CASSLGWGGEKLFF. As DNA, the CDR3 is TGTGCCAGCAGCCTCGGTTGGGGAGGCGAAAAACTGTTTTTT.

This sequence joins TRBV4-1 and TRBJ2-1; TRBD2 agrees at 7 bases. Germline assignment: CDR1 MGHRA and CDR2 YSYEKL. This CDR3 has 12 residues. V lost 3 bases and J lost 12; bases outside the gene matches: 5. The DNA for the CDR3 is TGCGCCAGCAGCCATCAGACTAGCCCGCAGTTCTTC. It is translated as CASSHQTSPQFF.

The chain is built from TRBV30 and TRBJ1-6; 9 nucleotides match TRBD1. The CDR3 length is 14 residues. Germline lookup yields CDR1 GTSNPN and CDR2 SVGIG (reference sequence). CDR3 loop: CAYRGLTYNSPLHF. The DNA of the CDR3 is TGTGCTTACAGGGGGCTGACCTATAATTCACCCCTCCACTTT. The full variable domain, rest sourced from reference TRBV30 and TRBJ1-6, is SQTIHQWPATLVQPVGSPLSLECTVEGTSNPNLYWYRQAAGRGLQLLFYSVGIGQISSEVPQNLSASRPQDRQFILSSKKLLLSDSGFYLCAYRGLTYNSPLHFGNGTRLTVT.

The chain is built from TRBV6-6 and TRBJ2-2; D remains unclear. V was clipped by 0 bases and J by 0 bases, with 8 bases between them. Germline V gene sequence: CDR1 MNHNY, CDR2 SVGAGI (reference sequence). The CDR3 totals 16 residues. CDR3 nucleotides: TGTGCCAGCAGTTACTCGCCATTAGCGAACACCGGGGAGCTGTTTTTT. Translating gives CASSYSPLANTGELFF.

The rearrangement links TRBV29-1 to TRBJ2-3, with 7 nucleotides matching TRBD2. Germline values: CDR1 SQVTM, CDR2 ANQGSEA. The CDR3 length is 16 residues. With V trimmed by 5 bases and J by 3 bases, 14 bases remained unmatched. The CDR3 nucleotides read TGCAGCGTTATCCTAGTGACGGGGGGTGTAACAGATACGCAGTATTTT. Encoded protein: CSVILVTGGVTDTQYF.